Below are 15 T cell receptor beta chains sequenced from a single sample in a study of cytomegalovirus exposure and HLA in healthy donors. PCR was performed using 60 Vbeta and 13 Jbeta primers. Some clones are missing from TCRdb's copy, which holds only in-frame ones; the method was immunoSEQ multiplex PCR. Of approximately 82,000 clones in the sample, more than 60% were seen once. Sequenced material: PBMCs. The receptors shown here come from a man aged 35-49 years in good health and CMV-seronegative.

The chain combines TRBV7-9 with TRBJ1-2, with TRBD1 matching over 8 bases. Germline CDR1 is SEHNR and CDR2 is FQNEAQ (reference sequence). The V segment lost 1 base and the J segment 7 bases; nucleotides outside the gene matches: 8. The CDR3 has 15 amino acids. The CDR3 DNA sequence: TGTGCCAGCAGCTTAGTGGCTGGACAGGGACTTGGCTACACCTTC. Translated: CASSLVAGQGLGYTF.

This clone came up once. Here the CDR3 reads CAISEYSAVSYEQYF. DNA for the CDR3: TGTGCCATCAGTGAGTATTCTGCGGTCTCCTACGAGCAGTACTTC. This rearrangement joins TRBV10-3 to TRBJ2-7; no clear D. There are 15 residues in the CDR3. CDR1 is ENHRY, CDR2 SYGVKD, per germline. The germline V and J ends were trimmed by 1 base and 0 bases, with 10 bases remaining between them.

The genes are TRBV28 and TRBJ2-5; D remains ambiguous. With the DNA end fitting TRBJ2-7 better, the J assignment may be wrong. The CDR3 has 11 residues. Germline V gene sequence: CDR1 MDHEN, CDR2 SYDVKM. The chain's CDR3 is CATRNIYEQYF. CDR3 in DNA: TGTGCCACACGAAATATTTACGAGCAGTACTTC.

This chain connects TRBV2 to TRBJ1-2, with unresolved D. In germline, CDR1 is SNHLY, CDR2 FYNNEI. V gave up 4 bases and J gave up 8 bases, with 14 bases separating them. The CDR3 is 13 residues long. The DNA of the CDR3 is TGTGCCAGCAGTGTTTTACCACTTGAGGGCTACACCTTC. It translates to CASSVLPLEGYTF.

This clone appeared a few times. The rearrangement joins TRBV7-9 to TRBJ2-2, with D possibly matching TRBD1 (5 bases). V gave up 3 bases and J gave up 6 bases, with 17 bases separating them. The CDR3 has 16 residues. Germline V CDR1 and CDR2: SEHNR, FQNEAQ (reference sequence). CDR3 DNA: TGTGCCAGCAGCTTGTTAGTTGCGGCCAGGGCCGGGGAGCTGTTTTTT. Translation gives CASSLLVAARAGELFF.

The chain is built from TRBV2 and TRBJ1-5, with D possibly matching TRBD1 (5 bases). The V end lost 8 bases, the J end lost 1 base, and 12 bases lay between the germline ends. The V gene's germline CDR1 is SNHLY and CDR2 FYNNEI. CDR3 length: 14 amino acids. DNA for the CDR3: TGTGCCAGCGCCGGGGGGTTCAGCAATCAGCCCCAGCATTTT. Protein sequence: CASAGGFSNQPQHF.

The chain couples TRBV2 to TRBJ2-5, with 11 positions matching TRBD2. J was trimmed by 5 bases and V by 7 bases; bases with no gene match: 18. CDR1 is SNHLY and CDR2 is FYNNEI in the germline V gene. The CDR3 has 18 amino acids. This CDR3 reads CASKTSGSLLGSLETQYF. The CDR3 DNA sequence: TGTGCCAGCAAAACTAGCGGGAGTCTGCTAGGAAGTTTGGAGACCCAGTACTTC.

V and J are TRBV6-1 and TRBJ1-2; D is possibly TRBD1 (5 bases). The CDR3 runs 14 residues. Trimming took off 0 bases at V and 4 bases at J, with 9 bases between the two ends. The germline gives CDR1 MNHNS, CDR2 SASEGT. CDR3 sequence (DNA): TGTGCCAGCAGTGAAGCGGGTCAGGGCTATGGCTACACCTTC. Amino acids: CASSEAGQGYGYTF.

CDR3 DNA sequence: TGTGCCAGCAGCCAAGAGTGGGGCCAGGACGGCGAGCAGTACTTC. This gives the protein CASSQEWGQDGEQYF. The rearrangement joins TRBV4-2 to TRBJ2-7, with D maybe TRBD1 (5 bases). Trimming cost V 0 bases and J 6 bases, with 15 bases left between them. The CDR3 totals 15 residues. Germline CDR1 is LGHNA and CDR2 is YNFKEQ.

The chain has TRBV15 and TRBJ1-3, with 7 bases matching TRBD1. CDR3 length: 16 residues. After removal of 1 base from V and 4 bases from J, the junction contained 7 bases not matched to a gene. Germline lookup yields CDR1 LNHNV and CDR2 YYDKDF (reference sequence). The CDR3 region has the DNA TGTGCCACCAGCAGAGTATTAGGGGGCTTCGGAAACACCATATATTTT. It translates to CATSRVLGGFGNTIYF.

CDR3 residues: CASSLVGTGAGMNTEAFF. In nucleotides, the CDR3 is TGTGCCAGCAGTTTGGTTGGGACAGGGGCTGGGATGAACACTGAAGCTTTCTTT. V is TRBV28 and J is TRBJ1-1; 10 positions match TRBD1. V trimming: 3 bases; J trimming: 0 bases; junction bases outside the gene matches: 10. This CDR3 has 18 residues. Germline CDR1 reads MDHEN; CDR2 reads SYDVKM.

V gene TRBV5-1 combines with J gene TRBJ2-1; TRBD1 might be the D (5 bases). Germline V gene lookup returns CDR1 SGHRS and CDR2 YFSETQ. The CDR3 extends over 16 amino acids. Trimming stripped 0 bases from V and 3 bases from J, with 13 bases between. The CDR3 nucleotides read TGCGCCAGCAGCTTGGCAGGGCTCCTCAGCTACAATGAGCAGTTCTTC. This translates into CASSLAGLLSYNEQFF.

In nucleotides, the CDR3 is TGTGCCAACCAGGGTTCAACTAATGAAAAACTGTTTTTT. The encoded protein is CANQGSTNEKLFF. The rearrangement uses TRBV28 and TRBJ1-4; TRBD1 is a possible D gene (5 bases). Germline CDR1 and CDR2: MDHEN and SYDVKM. V lost 10 bases and J 0 bases, leaving 9 bases between the germline ends. The CDR3 is 13 amino acids.

The CDR3 loop is CASSPIRAGVSNQPQHF. In DNA form, the CDR3 reads TGTGCCAGCAGTCCTATTCGTGCGGGGGTTAGCAATCAGCCCCAGCATTTT. The chain carries TRBV6-9 and TRBJ1-5; the D gene is possibly TRBD1 (5 bases). V was pared by 5 bases and J by 0 bases, with 17 bases between. There are 17 residues in the CDR3. CDR1 and CDR2 (germline): MNHGY, SVAAGI.

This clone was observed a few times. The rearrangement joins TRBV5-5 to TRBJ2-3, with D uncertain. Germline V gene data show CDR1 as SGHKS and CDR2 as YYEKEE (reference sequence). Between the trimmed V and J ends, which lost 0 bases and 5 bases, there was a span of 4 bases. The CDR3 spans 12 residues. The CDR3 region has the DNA TGTGCCAGCAGCTTGGCCGGAGATACGCAGTATTTT. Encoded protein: CASSLAGDTQYF.